Each of the 27 T cell receptor beta chains below was sequenced from the same sample in a study of CD8 T cells in Susac syndrome (dated by TCRdb to the late 2010s). Library creation used the immunoSEQ multiplex PCR assay. RNA was extracted using the RNeasy kit, and roughly 0.5 to 1 microgram was reverse transcribed with random hexamers. TCRdb trimmed the raw reads at Q25, called clones with MiXCR and kept productive beta chains. Each CDR3 protein gets just one entry, which takes the most common genes and DNA from the rows behind it. This sample is represented by 200,000 to 300,000 distinct CDR3 sequences; 90% to 97% of them were singletons. The top ten clonotypes cover about 0.095% of the sample. Material: CD4+ T cells from PBMCs. All receptors derive from a human donor with Susac syndrome.

The V and J genes are TRBV20-1 and TRBJ2-1, with 7 bases fitting TRBD2. CDR1 and CDR2 (germline): DFQATT, SNEGSKA (reference sequence). V lost 1 base to trimming and J lost 9 bases; unmatched junction nucleotides: 9. The CDR3 is 14 residues long. The CDR3 sequence: CSARAGRAPSEQFF. CDR3 DNA sequence: TGCAGTGCTAGAGCAGGGAGGGCCCCGAGTGAGCAGTTCTTC.

The chain joins TRBV20-1 to TRBJ1-5, with D maybe TRBD1 (5 bases). The CDR3 has 13 amino acids. Germline values: CDR1 DFQATT, CDR2 SNEGSKA (reference sequence). V dropped 5 bases and J dropped 5 bases, with 13 bases sitting between them. This chain's CDR3 is CSAWDGGYQPQHF. In nucleotides, the CDR3 is TGCAGTGCTTGGGACGGCGGTTATCAGCCCCAGCATTTT.

V is TRBV3-1 and J is TRBJ2-4; no clear D gene. The germline gives CDR1 LGHDT, CDR2 YNNKEL (reference sequence). Trimming took 1 base from V and 4 from J, leaving 11 bases between them. The CDR3 is made up of 15 amino acids. The CDR3: CASSQARAWKNIQYF. DNA for the CDR3: TGTGCCAGCAGCCAAGCGCGCGCATGGAAAAACATTCAGTACTTC.

The rearrangement uses TRBV6-5 and TRBJ2-1, with TRBD2 matching over 9 bases. J lost 7 bases, V lost 0 bases, and 7 bases had no gene match. This CDR3 comprises 16 residues. The germline V gene has CDR1 MNHEY and CDR2 SVGAGI. CDR3 DNA: TGTGCCAGCAGTTACTCCAGCGCGGGAGGGAGAAATGAGCAGTTCTTC. It is translated as CASSYSSAGGRNEQFF.

This rearrangement joins TRBV28 to TRBJ2-1; 7 bases align to TRBD2. The CDR3 runs 14 residues. Germline V gene data show CDR1 as MDHEN and CDR2 as SYDVKM. After removal of 6 bases from V and 7 bases from J, the junction contained 9 bases not matched to a gene. Written as DNA, the CDR3 is TGTGCCAGCAGCCTACTAGCGTCGAGGAATGAGCAGTTCTTC. This translates into CASSLLASRNEQFF.

The chain uses TRBV3-1 and TRBJ2-7; D not resolved. The CDR3 runs 12 residues. Germline values: CDR1 LGHDT, CDR2 YNNKEL (reference sequence). V dropped 4 bases and J dropped 5 bases, with 9 bases sitting between them. The CDR3 coding sequence is TGTGCCAGCAGCCCCACTGCCCACGAGCAGTACTTC. Translation gives CASSPTAHEQYF.

The gene calls are TRBV7-8 and TRBJ2-1; 7 nucleotides agree with TRBD1. The CDR3 spans 16 residues. Trimming at V came to 5 bases and at J to 6 bases, leaving 13 bases not matched to a gene. From germline, CDR1 is SGHVS and CDR2 FQNEAQ. In nucleotides, the CDR3 is TGTGCCAGCAGCCGGCCGGGACAGATTAGTGTCAATGAGCAGTTCTTC. It codes for CASSRPGQISVNEQFF.

The V call is TRBV6-5, the J call TRBJ2-5; 8 bases line up with TRBD2. V lost 2 bases and J lost 3; bases outside the gene matches: 5. Germline V gives CDR1 MNHEY, CDR2 SVGAGI. The CDR3 covers 15 residues. The CDR3 DNA reads TGTGCCAGCAGTTACGTACTAGCGGAAAAAGAGACCCAGTACTTC. Translation: CASSYVLAEKETQYF.

This rearrangement joins TRBV2 to TRBJ2-1; 9 bases match TRBD2. Germline assignment: CDR1 SNHLY and CDR2 FYNNEI. Trimming at V came to 7 bases and at J to 9 bases, leaving 4 bases not matched to a gene. There are 12 residues in the CDR3. CDR3 DNA: TGTGCCAGCACTAGCGGGACCGGTGAGCAGTTCTTC. Amino acids: CASTSGTGEQFF.

The chain joins TRBV5-1 to TRBJ2-2; D tentatively reads TRBD1 or TRBD2 (5 bases each). The germline CDR1 and CDR2 sequences are SGHRS and YFSETQ. This CDR3 spans 13 amino acids. V dropped 3 bases and J dropped 7 bases, with 10 bases sitting between them. The CDR3: CASSSRDDGELFF. The CDR3 nucleotides are TGCGCCAGCAGCTCAAGGGACGACGGGGAGCTGTTTTTT.

The chain is built from TRBV4-1 and TRBJ2-1, with D possibly being TRBD2 (6 bases). V was trimmed by 1 base and J by 12 bases, leaving 13 bases between them. Per germline, CDR1 MGHRA and CDR2 YSYEKL. The CDR3 totals 13 residues. The CDR3: CASSQVTGVVQFF. The CDR3 region has the DNA TGCGCCAGCAGCCAAGTAACGGGAGTGGTGCAGTTCTTC.

The chain employs TRBV2 and TRBJ1-1; D is uncertain. The CDR3 consists of 14 residues. Germline V CDR1 and CDR2: SNHLY, FYNNEI. V was clipped by 5 bases and J by 0 bases, with 10 bases between them. The CDR3 bases are TGTGCCAGCAGTTCTGGGTCCTTGAACACTGAAGCTTTCTTT. Residues: CASSSGSLNTEAFF.

This clonotype was detected once. The CDR3 loop reads CSASDISSYEQYF. The CDR3 nucleotides are TGCAGTGCCTCAGATATTAGCTCCTACGAGCAGTACTTC. The chain links TRBV20-1 to TRBJ2-7; D is unclear. The CDR3 loop spans 13 amino acids. Germline assignment: CDR1 DFQATT and CDR2 SNEGSKA (reference sequence). Trimming cost V 6 bases and J 0 bases, with 12 bases left between them.

V is TRBV23-1 and J is TRBJ2-5; 8 bases are shared with TRBD2. TRBV23-1 is an open reading frame, and its role is uncertain. Germline trimming cut 3 bases from V and 9 bases from J; bases unmatched to any gene: 21. This CDR3 has 18 amino acids. The CDR3 reads CASSHHPGLERMPRSQYF. CDR3 bases: TGCGCCAGCAGTCATCATCCGGGACTAGAAAGGATGCCTAGGTCCCAGTACTTC.

The V call is TRBV27, the J call TRBJ1-5; D unclear. Germline lookup yields CDR1 MNHEY and CDR2 SMNVEV (reference sequence). CDR3 length: 15 residues. V was trimmed by 6 bases and J by 3 bases, leaving 15 bases between them. CDR3 DNA sequence: TGTGCCAGCAGCCGCGTTTCGTCCCCCAATCAGCCCCAGCATTTT. It specifies CASSRVSSPNQPQHF.

This chain joins TRBV27 and TRBJ2-5; D may be TRBD2 (6 bases). CDR1 MNHEY and CDR2 SMNVEV come from the germline V gene (reference sequence). Trimming left V 5 bases short and J 5 bases short, with 21 bases between. The CDR3 is 16 residues long. CDR3 in amino acids: CASSPRGGTLGETQYF. The CDR3 coding sequence is TGTGCCAGCAGTCCCCGCGGCGGGACTCTGGGGGAGACCCAGTACTTC.

The CDR3 is CASSRREGQNIQYF. Written as DNA, the CDR3 is TGCGCCAGCAGCAGGAGGGAAGGGCAAAACATTCAGTACTTC. The V gene is TRBV5-1, the J gene TRBJ2-4; D is possibly TRBD2 (6 bases). V was trimmed by 4 bases and J by 5 bases, leaving 13 bases between them. The CDR3 loop spans 14 amino acids. CDR1 SGHRS and CDR2 YFSETQ come from the germline V gene. Full variable domain (remainder filled in from reference TRBV5-1 and TRBJ2-4): KAGVTQTPRYLIKTRGQQVTLSCSPISGHRSVSWYQQTPGQGLQFLFEYFSETQRNKGNFPGRFSGRQFSNSRSEMNVSTLELGDSALYLCASSRREGQNIQYFGAGTRLSVL.

This chain links TRBV28 with TRBJ2-5; TRBD1 aligns across 9 bases. CDR3 length equals 16 residues. The V gene end was trimmed by 9 bases and the J gene end by 9 bases; junction bases not matched to a gene: 20. Per the germline V gene, CDR1 is MDHEN and CDR2 is SYDVKM. The CDR3: CASGDRVFGGSGAQYF. The CDR3 coding sequence is TGTGCCAGTGGGGACAGGGTGTTTGGCGGATCGGGGGCCCAGTACTTC.

This CDR3 is CSVELQGAEAFF. The CDR3 nucleotides read TGCAGCGTTGAGCTACAGGGTGCCGAAGCTTTCTTT. The rearrangement links TRBV29-1 to TRBJ1-1, with D possibly matching TRBD1 (6 bases). Germline V gene sequence: CDR1 SQVTM, CDR2 ANQGSEA. This CDR3 spans 12 amino acids. Trimming took 3 bases from V and 8 from J, leaving 13 bases between them.

This chain uses TRBV25-1 with TRBJ2-1, with TRBD2 matching over 7 bases. The CDR3 contains 17 residues. Germline V gene data show CDR1 as MGHDK and CDR2 as SYGVNS. V lost 4 bases to trimming and J lost 4 bases; unmatched junction nucleotides: 13. CDR3 sequence reads: CASSGAEGGSIYNEQFF. The CDR3 DNA is TGTGCCAGCAGTGGCGCCGAGGGCGGGAGTATTTACAATGAGCAGTTCTTC.

This chain connects TRBV9 to TRBJ1-2; 7 bases agree with TRBD1. Germline assignment: CDR1 SGDLS and CDR2 YYNGEE. V was clipped by 0 bases and J by 9 bases; unmatched bases: 11. There are 15 residues in the CDR3. In DNA form, the CDR3 reads TGTGCCAGCAGCGTAGATGACAGGGTCTCTGGGAGCTACACCTTC. This gives the protein CASSVDDRVSGSYTF.

The rearrangement links TRBV19 to TRBJ2-5, with 7 bases that match TRBD1. V lost 9 bases and J lost 1; bases outside the gene matches: 8. This CDR3 comprises 14 residues. Looked up from germline, CDR1 is LNHDA and CDR2 is SQIVND (reference sequence). In DNA form, the CDR3 reads TGTGCCAGCAGAGAGGGACAGCTCCAAGAGACCCAGTACTTC. Encoded protein: CASREGQLQETQYF.

The sample holds a few counts of this clonotype. V is TRBV18 and J is TRBJ2-7, with unresolved D. CDR1 KGHSH and CDR2 LQKENI come from the germline V gene. Deletions cut 1 base from V and 3 bases from J, with 10 bases between. The CDR3 runs to 14 residues. DNA for the CDR3: TGTGCCAGCTCACCACGGTCAGGTGGCTACGAGCAGTACTTC. Translation: CASSPRSGGYEQYF. Filled out from reference TRBV18 and TRBJ2-7, the complete variable domain reads NAGVMQNPRHLVRRRGQEARLRCSPMKGHSHVYWYRQLPEEGLKFMVYLQKENIIDESGMPKERFSAEFPKEGPSILRIQQVVRGDSAAYFCASSPRSGGYEQYFGPGTRLTVT.

This chain joins TRBV9 and TRBJ2-5; the match to TRBD2 covers 9 bases. Germline V gene data show CDR1 as SGDLS and CDR2 as YYNGEE. The CDR3 sequence is 16 residues long. V shed 1 base and J 4 bases; nucleotides not matched to a gene: 8. The CDR3 sequence: CASSVLLAGASETQYF. CDR3 coding DNA: TGTGCCAGCAGCGTACTCTTAGCGGGAGCCTCAGAGACCCAGTACTTC.

The chain combines TRBV12-5 with TRBJ2-5, with D possibly matching TRBD1 (5 bases). Trimming took off 7 bases at V and 1 base at J, with 13 bases between the two ends. Germline CDR1 is LGHNT and CDR2 is FRNRAP. CDR3 size: 14 residues. The CDR3 bases are TGTGCTAGTGCCCGATTGGGGCCCCAAGAGACCCAGTACTTC. Protein: CASARLGPQETQYF.

This clonotype occurred once. The chain carries TRBV15 and TRBJ2-4, with a possible D match to TRBD1 (6 bases). Germline lookup yields CDR1 LNHNV and CDR2 YYDKDF (reference sequence). V lost 2 bases to trimming and J lost 3 bases, with 20 bases between them. The CDR3 runs 18 residues. The CDR3 sequence is CATSRQMLSRDNKNIQYF. DNA of the CDR3: TGTGCCACCAGCAGACAAATGTTATCCCGGGACAACAAAAACATTCAGTACTTC. Drawing the rest from reference TRBV15 and TRBJ2-4, the complete variable domain is DAMVIQNPRYQVTQFGKPVTLSCSQTLNHNVMYWYQQKSSQAPKLLFHYYDKDFNNEADTPDNFQSRRPNTSFCFLDIRSPGLGDTAMYLCATSRQMLSRDNKNIQYFGAGTRLSVL.

The V gene is TRBV20-1, the J gene TRBJ2-7; 9 bases fit TRBD2. The germline CDR1 and CDR2 sequences are DFQATT and SNEGSKA (reference sequence). V lost 1 base to trimming and J lost 2 bases; unmatched junction nucleotides: 0. The CDR3 length is 13 residues. CDR3 protein: CSARGLAAYEQYF. Here the CDR3 DNA reads TGCAGTGCTAGAGGACTAGCGGCCTACGAGCAGTACTTC.